This TCR beta chain was recorded in a study of early T cells in non-severe SARS-CoV-2 infection. Study-level results: VDJdb-based matching was biased toward anti-spike CD8 responses and missed private and CD4 specificities.

TCRdb re-called the 5' RACE reads with MiXCR, one entry per CDR3 protein. The sample contains approximately 71,000 distinct CDR3 sequences, roughly 13% of which appear only once. Comments on this clonotype: The antigen is unknown.

The sample taken for sequencing was whole blood. The TCR originated in an adult who was a healthcare worker with PCR-confirmed SARS-CoV-2 infection or an uninfected control (not recorded which).

In DNA, the CDR3 is TGCAGCGTTGTACTCGGGGACAGCACAGATACGCAGTATTTT. This sequence encodes CSVVLGDSTDTQYF. The V gene is TRBV29-1, the J gene TRBJ2-3; D may correspond to TRBD1 or TRBD2 (5 bases each). This CDR3 contains 14 residues. Germline assignment: CDR1 SQVTM and CDR2 ANQGSEA. V gave up 4 bases and J gave up 0 bases, with 11 bases separating them.